This T cell receptor (beta chain) appears in the sequencing data of a study of T cell repertoires in cytomegalovirus infection. This clonotype was picked up many times. Trimming pared 1 base from V and 0 bases from J, leaving 8 bases between. This CDR3 comprises 15 residues. TCRdb reanalysed the reads using MiXCR and keeps one entry per CDR3 protein. Among roughly 760,000 distinct CDR3 sequences listed, about 40% were seen once. Sequencing input: PBMCs. The origin of this receptor is a human donor in good health (CMV status not recorded). Some clones in this sample may be carry-over from other donors' samples. This chain connects TRBV12-3 or TRBV12-4 to TRBJ2-3, with D perhaps TRBD2 (5 bases). The CDR3 DNA reads as TGTGCCAGCAGTTTAGAGGGCGGGAGCACAGATACGCAGTATTTT. It encodes CASSLEGGSTDTQYF.